This T cell receptor beta chain was identified during a study of blood T cells in healthy people across ages. Study-wide points: TCR beta diversity, measured per million T cells, fell in a roughly linear way with age.

In the case of this clonotype: As yet, its antigen is unknown.

Looked up from germline, CDR1 is LNHNV and CDR2 is YYDKDF (reference sequence). V was cut by 0 bases and J by 3 bases, with 9 bases left in between. The CDR3 is 14 amino acids. Primed by a sample-barcoded 5' primer and a J-beta primer mix, a second PCR proceeded for 7 to 11 cycles. The template-switch adaptor, which had 12 random nucleotides, put a tag on each cDNA molecule. TCRdb itself ran the 5' RACE reads through MiXCR, one entry per CDR3 protein. Here the sample spans roughly 1,700,000 distinct CDR3 sequences, 28% being singletons. What was sequenced was blood. The V call is TRBV15, the J call TRBJ2-7; D unresolved. The sequence came from a woman aged 25 to 39 in good health. CDR3 DNA sequence: TGTGCCACCAGCAGAGATTGGTCCAGCTACGAGCAGTACTTC. Its protein is CATSRDWSSYEQYF. Combining the CDR3 with reference TRBV15 and TRBJ2-7 gives the whole variable domain DAMVIQNPRYQVTQFGKPVTLSCSQTLNHNVMYWYQQKSSQAPKLLFHYYDKDFNNEADTPDNFQSRRPNTSFCFLDIRSPGLGDTAMYLCATSRDWSSYEQYFGPGTRLTVT.